The T cell receptor beta chain described here comes from a study of T cell responses to AZD1222 COVID-19 vaccine. Broader study findings: The study found vaccine-associated CD4 TCRs spanning spike, dominant at 160-218 and 743-854.

The germline V gene encodes CDR1 LGHNA and CDR2 YNFKEQ. Deletions cut 0 bases from V and 6 bases from J, with 14 bases between. The CDR3 is 16 amino acids. Worth noting for this clone: Antigen: not known.

Generated by immunoSEQ multiplex PCR, the TCRdb table keeps only in-frame clones and is missing some. The sample holds tens of thousands of clones; more than 75% are singletons and the top ten take roughly an eighth. The sequence was obtained from an adult in good health. The genes are TRBV4-2 and TRBJ2-2; tentative D call: TRBD2 (7 bases). The specimen was peripheral blood, collected on day 0 of AZD1222 vaccination. Here the CDR3 reads CASSQDDRGAAGELFF. CDR3 bases: TGTGCCAGCAGCCAAGACGATCGGGGGGCGGCCGGGGAGCTGTTTTTT.